The clone carrying this T cell receptor (beta chain) has ten or more counts. What it binds is not known. No cell sorting was done before RNA was extracted from the tissue. This sample stems from a study of tumor and adjacent non-tumor tissue in lung cancer. Study in general: Patients were aged roughly 30 to 76, about ten men and roughly 5 women, stage I to III. General study results and limits: Shorter survival was associated with higher TCR diversity in tumors. TCR diversity was significantly greater in tumor than normal lung tissue.

CDR1 and CDR2 (germline): MNHNY, SVGAGI (reference sequence). V was clipped by 7 bases and J by 3 bases, with 22 bases between them. The CDR3 is 16 residues long. TCRbeta libraries were built with three rounds of nested PCR, modified from ARM-PCR. Via MiXCR, TCRdb re-called the multiplex PCR reads, giving one row per CDR3 protein. The sample consists of about 200,000 distinct CDR3 sequences, about 76% of them appearing once. The chain carries TRBV6-6 and TRBJ2-7; tentative D call: TRBD1 (7 bases). The TCR originated in a man aged 55 to 70 with non-small cell lung cancer. The material sequenced was lung tumor tissue. The CDR3, as DNA: TGTGCCAGCACCGATTCCGCGGGGACAGTCTTCTACGAGCAGTACTTC. The encoded protein is CASTDSAGTVFYEQYF.